This T cell receptor beta chain was sequenced in a study of cytomegalovirus exposure and HLA in healthy donors. Points from the study as a whole: The authors later found TCR association rates varying by HLA locus, with DRB1 most and HLA-C fewest. Associated with cytomegalovirus, according to the listing, were 170 or so TCR beta chains. For presence/absence analyses, sequencing depth was assumed to be roughly uniform across donors.

Turning to this clone: Its matching antigen is unknown.

This CDR3 is 17 amino acids long. V dropped 1 base and J dropped 4; count of bases not matched to a gene: 4. The germline V gene has CDR1 MDHEN and CDR2 SYDVKM. The PCR had 60 Vbeta and 13 Jbeta primers. Data came from immunoSEQ multiplex PCR; TCRdb stores just in-frame clones and leaves some out. Its table records tens of thousands of clones. The TCR sequence derives from a female donor in good health and CMV-seronegative. Source material: PBMCs. The chain links TRBV28 to TRBJ2-2, with 12 bases lining up with TRBD2. The CDR3 sequence is CASSLSLAGGGTGELFF. The CDR3 DNA follows: TGTGCCAGCAGTTTATCTCTAGCGGGGGGGGGCACCGGGGAGCTGTTTTTT. Together with reference TRBV28 and TRBJ2-2, the CDR3 gives the full variable domain: DVKVTQSSRYLVKRTGEKVFLECVQDMDHENMFWYRQDPGLGLRLIYFSYDVKMKEKGDIPEGYSVSREKKERFSLILESASTNQTSMYLCASSLSLAGGGTGELFFGEGSRLTVL.